The following is a TCR beta chain sequence with its context. V lost 4 bases, J lost 7 bases, and 7 bases stayed unmatched. The CDR3 has 16 amino acids. Germline values: CDR1 MNHNS, CDR2 SASEGT. How the authors handled the data: Estimation of nucleated cell counts was performed using reference gene primer amplification. The protocol was immunoSEQ multiplex PCR, while the TCRdb copy is restricted to in-frame clones and leaves out a portion. The DNA gave D and trimming, while V, J and clone size come from that table. The sample contains 310,000 or so clones, 70% to 90% of which appear only once. The source of the sample is a study of blood T cell repertoires in COVID-19. Study summary: T cells, B-cell-depleted T cells, or PBMCs supplied cDNA or gDNA.

The receptor was derived from a woman aged 40 to 50 who had recovered from COVID-19. V is TRBV6-1 and J is TRBJ1-4, with TRBD1 identical over 12 bases. Specimen: PBMCs or T cells enriched from blood (not recorded which). The DNA for the CDR3 is TGTGCCAGCAGTGGGGGGACAGGGGGCTATCGTGAAAAACTGTTTTTT. Translating it yields CASSGGTGGYREKLFF.